This T cell receptor (beta chain) was profiled in a study of blood T cell repertoires in COVID-19. Study context: PBMCs, B-cell-depleted T cells, or T cells were the source of the cDNA or gDNA that made up the material.

The CDR3 covers 13 residues. The germline V and J ends were trimmed by 6 bases and 4 bases, with 12 bases remaining between them. Germline lookup yields CDR1 MNHEY and CDR2 SVGAGI. As handled by the study authors: Reference gene primers were amplified, and this amplification served to estimate nucleated cell counts. Produced via immunoSEQ multiplex PCR; TCRdb's table is partial and in-frame only. From that table come the V and J calls and clone size; the DNA was used to work out D and trimming. The data hold a few hundred thousand clones, with approximately 88% observed a single time. A Seattle source enrolled patients during active infection and followed them longitudinally. This clone was detected a few times.

The chain uses TRBV6-5 and TRBJ1-2; D gene ambiguous. The source is a woman aged 25 to 45 with COVID-19, enrolled during active disease. Source material: peripheral blood. The CDR3 spells CASSPGSGYGYTF. In nucleotides, the CDR3 is TGTGCCAGCAGCCCGGGGAGTGGCTATGGCTACACCTTC.